The clone carrying this TCR beta chain appeared a few times. Antigen: not known. This entry belongs to a study of T cell repertoires in cytomegalovirus infection. MiXCR, run by TCRdb on the reads, gives a single entry per CDR3 protein. Here the sample spans approximately 700,000 distinct CDR3 sequences, 35% to 45% being singletons. Overall study findings and caveats: The ex vivo response was dominated by HLA-C-restricted CMV-specific TCR beta clonotypes.

The material sequenced was PBMCs. The receptor's source is a human donor in good health (CMV status not recorded). Some clones in this sample may be carry-over from other donors' samples.

In DNA, the CDR3 is TGTGCCAGCAGCTTGGGACCCGTGGGGGCAAACACCGGGGAGCTGTTTTTT. This gives the protein CASSLGPVGANTGELFF. The chain carries TRBV7-2 and TRBJ2-2; a possible D gene is TRBD1 (6 bases). In germline, CDR1 is SGHTA, CDR2 FQGNSA. Trimming shortened V by 3 bases and J by 2 bases, and 16 bases separated the two germline ends. The CDR3 covers 17 residues. Full variable domain (remainder filled in from reference TRBV7-2 and TRBJ2-2): GAGVSQSPSNKVTEKGKDVELRCDPISGHTALYWYRQSLGQGLEFLIYFQGNSAPDKSGLPSDRFSAERTGGSVSTLTIQRTQQEDSAVYLCASSLGPVGANTGELFFGEGSRLTVL.